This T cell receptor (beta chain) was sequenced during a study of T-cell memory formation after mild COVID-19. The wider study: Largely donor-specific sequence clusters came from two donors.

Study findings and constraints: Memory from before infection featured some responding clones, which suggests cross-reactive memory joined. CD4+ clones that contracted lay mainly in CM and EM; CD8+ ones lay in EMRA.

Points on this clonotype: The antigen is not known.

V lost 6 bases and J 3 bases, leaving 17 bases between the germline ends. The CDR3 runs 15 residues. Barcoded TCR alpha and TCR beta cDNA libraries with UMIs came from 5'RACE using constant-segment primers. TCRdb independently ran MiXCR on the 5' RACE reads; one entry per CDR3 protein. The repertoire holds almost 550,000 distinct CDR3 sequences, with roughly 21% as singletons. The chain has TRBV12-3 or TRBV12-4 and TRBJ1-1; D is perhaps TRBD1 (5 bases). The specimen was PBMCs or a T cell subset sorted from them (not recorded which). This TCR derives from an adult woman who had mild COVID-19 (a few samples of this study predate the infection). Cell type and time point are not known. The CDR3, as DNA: TGTGCCAGCAGCCATGCAGGGTCCCCTCACACTGAAGCTTTCTTT. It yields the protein CASSHAGSPHTEAFF.